The clone carrying this T cell receptor (beta chain) was counted a few times. V gave up 0 bases and J gave up 6 bases, with 20 bases separating them. There are 17 residues in the CDR3. The germline CDR1 and CDR2 sequences are GTSNPN and SVGIG (reference sequence). These data are taken from a study of shared T cell receptors in the human thymus. Clones were read by immunoSEQ multiplex PCR, and TCRdb kept only the in-frame ones, dropping some. The sample carries hundreds of thousands of clones, 70% to 90% recorded once. The sample was also reused in another study, on human thymus T cells. That paper states: The sample donors, healthy Finnish infants, were having corrective surgery for congenital heart defects. The source of the thymus tissue was resections taken during corrective heart surgery. Within thymic and blood repertoires, V and J gene usage appeared to be biased.

J is TRBJ1-4 and V is TRBV30; perhaps TRBD1 as D (6 bases). This TCR was sampled from a girl under three years old with a congenital heart defect. The source material was thymocytes. CDR3 amino acids: CAWSVSPRGGRHEKLFF. The DNA for the CDR3 is TGTGCCTGGAGTGTTTCTCCCCGGGGGGGCAGGCATGAAAAACTGTTTTTT. Full variable domain (missing parts from reference TRBV30 and TRBJ1-4): SQTIHQWPATLVQPVGSPLSLECTVEGTSNPNLYWYRQAAGRGLQLLFYSVGIGQISSEVPQNLSASRPQDRQFILSSKKLLLSDSGFYLCAWSVSPRGGRHEKLFFGSGTQLSVL.